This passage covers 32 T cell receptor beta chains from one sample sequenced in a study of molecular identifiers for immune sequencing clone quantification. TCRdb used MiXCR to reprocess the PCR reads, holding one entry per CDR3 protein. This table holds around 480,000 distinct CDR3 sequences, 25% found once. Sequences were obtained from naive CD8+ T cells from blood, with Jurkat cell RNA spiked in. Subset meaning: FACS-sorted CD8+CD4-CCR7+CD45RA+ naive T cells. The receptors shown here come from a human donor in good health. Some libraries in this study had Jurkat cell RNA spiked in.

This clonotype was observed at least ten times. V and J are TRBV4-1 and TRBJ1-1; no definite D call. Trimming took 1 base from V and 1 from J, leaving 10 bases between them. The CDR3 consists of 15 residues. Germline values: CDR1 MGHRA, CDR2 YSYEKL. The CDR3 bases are TGCGCCAGCAGCCAAGTCGGCAGAGAGAACACTGAAGCTTTCTTT. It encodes CASSQVGRENTEAFF.

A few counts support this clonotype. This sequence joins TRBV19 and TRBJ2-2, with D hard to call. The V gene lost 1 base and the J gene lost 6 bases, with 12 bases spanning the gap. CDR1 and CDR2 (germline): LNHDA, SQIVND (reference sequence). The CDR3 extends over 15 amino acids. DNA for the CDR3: TGTGCCAGTAGTATAGGGGTGCGAGGCGCCGGGGAGCTGTTTTTT. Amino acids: CASSIGVRGAGELFF.

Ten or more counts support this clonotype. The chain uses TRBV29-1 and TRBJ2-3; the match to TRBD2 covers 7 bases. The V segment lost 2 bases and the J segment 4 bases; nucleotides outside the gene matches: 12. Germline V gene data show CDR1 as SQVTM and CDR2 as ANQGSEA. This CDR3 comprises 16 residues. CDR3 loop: CSVEREEAGYSDTQYF. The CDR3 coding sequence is TGCAGCGTTGAACGGGAAGAAGCGGGGTATTCAGATACGCAGTATTTT.

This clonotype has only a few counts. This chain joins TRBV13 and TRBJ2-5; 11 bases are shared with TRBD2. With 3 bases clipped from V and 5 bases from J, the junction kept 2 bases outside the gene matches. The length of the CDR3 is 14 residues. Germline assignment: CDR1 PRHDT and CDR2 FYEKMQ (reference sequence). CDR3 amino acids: CASSFASGGETQYF. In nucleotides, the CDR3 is TGTGCCAGCAGCTTCGCTAGCGGGGGGGAGACCCAGTACTTC.

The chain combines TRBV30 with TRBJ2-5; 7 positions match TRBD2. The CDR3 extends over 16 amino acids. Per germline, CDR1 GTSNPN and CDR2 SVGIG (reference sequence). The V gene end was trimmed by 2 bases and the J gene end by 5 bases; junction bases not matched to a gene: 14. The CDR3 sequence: CAWSMGVGGSMETQYF. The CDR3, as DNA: TGTGCCTGGAGTATGGGGGTGGGCGGGAGCATGGAGACCCAGTACTTC.

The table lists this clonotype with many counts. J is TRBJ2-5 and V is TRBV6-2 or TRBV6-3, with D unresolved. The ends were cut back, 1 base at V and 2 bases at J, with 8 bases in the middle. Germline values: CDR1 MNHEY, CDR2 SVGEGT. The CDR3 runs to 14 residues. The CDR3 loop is CASSYFPAQETQYF. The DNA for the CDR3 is TGTGCCAGCAGTTACTTTCCAGCACAAGAGACCCAGTACTTC.

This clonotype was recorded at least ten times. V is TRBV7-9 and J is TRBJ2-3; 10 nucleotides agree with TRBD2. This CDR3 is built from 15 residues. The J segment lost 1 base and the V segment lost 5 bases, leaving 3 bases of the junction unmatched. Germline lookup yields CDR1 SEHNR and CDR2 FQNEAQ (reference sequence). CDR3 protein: CASSIGTSGTDTQYF. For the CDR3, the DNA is TGTGCCAGCAGCATCGGGACTAGCGGCACAGATACGCAGTATTTT.

The CDR3 region is CASSLFHEQYF. CDR3 nucleotide sequence: TGTGCCAGCAGCTTGTTCCACGAGCAGTACTTC. The genes are TRBV28 and TRBJ2-7, with D unresolved. This CDR3 is 11 amino acids long. Trimming pared 6 bases from V and 5 bases from J, leaving 8 bases between. Germline assignment: CDR1 MDHEN and CDR2 SYDVKM. Full variable domain (missing parts from reference TRBV28 and TRBJ2-7): DVKVTQSSRYLVKRTGEKVFLECVQDMDHENMFWYRQDPGLGLRLIYFSYDVKMKEKGDIPEGYSVSREKKERFSLILESASTNQTSMYLCASSLFHEQYFGPGTRLTVT.

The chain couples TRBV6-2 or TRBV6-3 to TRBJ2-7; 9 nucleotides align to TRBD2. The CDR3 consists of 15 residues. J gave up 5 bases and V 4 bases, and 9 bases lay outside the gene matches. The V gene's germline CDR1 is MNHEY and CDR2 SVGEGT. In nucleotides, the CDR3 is TGTGCCAGCAGTTGGAGTAGCGGGAGACCAAACGAGCAGTACTTC. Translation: CASSWSSGRPNEQYF.

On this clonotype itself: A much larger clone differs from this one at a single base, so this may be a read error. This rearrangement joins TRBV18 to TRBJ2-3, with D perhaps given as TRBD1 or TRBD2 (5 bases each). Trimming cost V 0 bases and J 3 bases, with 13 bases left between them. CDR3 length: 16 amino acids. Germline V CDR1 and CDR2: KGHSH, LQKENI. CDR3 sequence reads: CASSPPGPEATDTQYF. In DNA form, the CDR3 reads TGTGCCAGCTCACCACCGGGACCAGAGGCAACAGATACGCAGTATTTT. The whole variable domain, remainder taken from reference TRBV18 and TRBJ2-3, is NAGVMQNPRHLVRRRGQEARLRCSPMKGHSHVYWYRQLPEEGLKFMVYLQKENIIDESGMPKERFSAEFPKEGPSILRIQQVVRGDSAAYFCASSPPGPEATDTQYFGPGTRLTVL.

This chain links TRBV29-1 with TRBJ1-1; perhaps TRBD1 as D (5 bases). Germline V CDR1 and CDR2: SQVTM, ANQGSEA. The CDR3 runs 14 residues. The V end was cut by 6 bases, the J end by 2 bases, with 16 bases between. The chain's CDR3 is CSVYLSGGNTEAFF. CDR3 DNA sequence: TGCAGCGTATACCTAAGTGGGGGAAACACTGAAGCTTTCTTT.

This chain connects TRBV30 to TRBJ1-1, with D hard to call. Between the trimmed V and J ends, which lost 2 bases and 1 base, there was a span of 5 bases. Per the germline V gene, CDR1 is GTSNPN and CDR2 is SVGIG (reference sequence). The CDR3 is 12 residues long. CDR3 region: CAWSYENTEAFF. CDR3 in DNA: TGTGCCTGGAGTTACGAGAACACTGAAGCTTTCTTT.

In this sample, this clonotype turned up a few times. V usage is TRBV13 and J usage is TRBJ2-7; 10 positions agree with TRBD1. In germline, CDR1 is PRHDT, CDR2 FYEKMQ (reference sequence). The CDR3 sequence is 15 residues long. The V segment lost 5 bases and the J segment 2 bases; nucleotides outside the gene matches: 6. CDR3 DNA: TGTGCCAGCAGCCCGAAAGGACAGGGGGCCTACGAGCAGTACTTC. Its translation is CASSPKGQGAYEQYF.

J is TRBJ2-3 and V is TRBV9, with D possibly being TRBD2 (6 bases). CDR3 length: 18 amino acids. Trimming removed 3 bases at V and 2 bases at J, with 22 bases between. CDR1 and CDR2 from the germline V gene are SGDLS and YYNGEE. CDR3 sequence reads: CASSGLSGGAYPTDTQYF. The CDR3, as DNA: TGTGCCAGCAGCGGATTAAGCGGAGGGGCTTACCCCACAGATACGCAGTATTTT.

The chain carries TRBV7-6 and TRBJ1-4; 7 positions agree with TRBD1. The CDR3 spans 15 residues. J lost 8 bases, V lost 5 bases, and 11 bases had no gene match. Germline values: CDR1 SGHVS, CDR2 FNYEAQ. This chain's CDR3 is CASSLLQGLREKLFF. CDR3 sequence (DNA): TGTGCCAGCAGCCTCCTACAGGGGTTGCGGGAAAAACTGTTTTTT. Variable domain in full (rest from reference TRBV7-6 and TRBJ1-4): GAGVSQSPRYKVTKRGQDVALRCDPISGHVSLYWYRQALGQGPEFLTYFNYEAQQDKSGLPNDRFSAERPEGSISTLTIQRTEQRDSAMYRCASSLLQGLREKLFFGSGTQLSVL.

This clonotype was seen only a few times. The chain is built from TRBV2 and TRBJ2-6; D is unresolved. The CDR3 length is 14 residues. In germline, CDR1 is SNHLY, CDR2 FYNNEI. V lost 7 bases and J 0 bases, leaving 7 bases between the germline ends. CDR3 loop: CASIVLSGANVLTF. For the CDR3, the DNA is TGTGCCAGCATTGTCCTCTCTGGGGCCAACGTCCTGACTTTC.

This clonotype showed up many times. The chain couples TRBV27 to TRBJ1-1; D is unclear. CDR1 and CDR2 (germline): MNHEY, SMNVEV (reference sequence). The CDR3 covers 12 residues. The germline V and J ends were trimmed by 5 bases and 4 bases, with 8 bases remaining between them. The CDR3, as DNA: TGTGCCAGCAGTCTCATCGGCACTGAAGCTTTCTTT. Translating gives CASSLIGTEAFF.

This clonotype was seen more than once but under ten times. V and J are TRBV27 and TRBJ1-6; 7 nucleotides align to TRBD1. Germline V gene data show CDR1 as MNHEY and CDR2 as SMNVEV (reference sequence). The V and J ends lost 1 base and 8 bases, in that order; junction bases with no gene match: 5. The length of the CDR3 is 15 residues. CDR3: CASSLFDRADSPLHF. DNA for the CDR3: TGTGCCAGCAGTTTATTCGACAGGGCGGATTCACCCCTCCACTTT.

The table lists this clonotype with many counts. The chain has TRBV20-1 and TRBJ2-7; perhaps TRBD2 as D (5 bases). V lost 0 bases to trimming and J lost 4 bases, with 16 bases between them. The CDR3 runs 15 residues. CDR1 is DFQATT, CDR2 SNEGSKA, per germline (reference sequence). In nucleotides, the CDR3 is TGCAGTGCTAGAGATCTCGGCGGGCCCTCTTACGAGCAGTACTTC. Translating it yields CSARDLGGPSYEQYF.

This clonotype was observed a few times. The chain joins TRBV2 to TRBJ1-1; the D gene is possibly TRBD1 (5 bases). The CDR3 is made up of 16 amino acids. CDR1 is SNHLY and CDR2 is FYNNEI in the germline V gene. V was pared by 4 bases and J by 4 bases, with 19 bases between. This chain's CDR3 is CASSGSRQTGGTEAFF. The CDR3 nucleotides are TGTGCCAGCAGTGGCTCCCGACAGACGGGGGGCACTGAAGCTTTCTTT.

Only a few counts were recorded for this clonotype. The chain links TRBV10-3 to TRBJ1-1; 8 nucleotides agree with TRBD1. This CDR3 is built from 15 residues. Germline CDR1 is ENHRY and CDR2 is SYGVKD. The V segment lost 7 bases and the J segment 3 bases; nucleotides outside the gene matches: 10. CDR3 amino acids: CAITRGQGGDTEAFF. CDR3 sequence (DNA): TGTGCCATCACCAGAGGACAGGGTGGCGACACTGAAGCTTTCTTT.

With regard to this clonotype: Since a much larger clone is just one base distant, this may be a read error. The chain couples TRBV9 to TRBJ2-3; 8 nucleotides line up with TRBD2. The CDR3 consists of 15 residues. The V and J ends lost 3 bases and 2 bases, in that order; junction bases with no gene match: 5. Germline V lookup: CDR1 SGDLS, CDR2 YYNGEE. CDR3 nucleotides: TGTGCCAGCAGCGCCACTAGCGGCGCCACAGATACGCAGTATTTT. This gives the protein CASSATSGATDTQYF.

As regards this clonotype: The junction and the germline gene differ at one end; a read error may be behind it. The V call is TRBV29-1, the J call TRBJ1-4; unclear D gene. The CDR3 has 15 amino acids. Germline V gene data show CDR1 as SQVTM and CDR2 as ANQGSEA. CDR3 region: CSEKRGAISNDKLFF. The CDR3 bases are TGCAGCGAGAAGAGAGGAGCCATAAGTAATGATAAACTGTTTTTT.

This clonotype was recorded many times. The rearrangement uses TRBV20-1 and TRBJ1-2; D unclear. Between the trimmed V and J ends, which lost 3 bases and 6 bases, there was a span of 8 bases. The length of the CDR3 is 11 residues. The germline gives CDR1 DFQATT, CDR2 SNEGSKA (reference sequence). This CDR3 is CSASGFNGYTF. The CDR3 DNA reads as TGCAGTGCTAGTGGGTTTAATGGCTACACCTTC.

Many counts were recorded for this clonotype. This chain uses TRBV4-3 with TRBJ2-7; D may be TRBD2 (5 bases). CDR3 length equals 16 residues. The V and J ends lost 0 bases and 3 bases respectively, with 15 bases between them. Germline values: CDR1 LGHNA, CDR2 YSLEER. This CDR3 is CASSQDRAGIYYEQYF. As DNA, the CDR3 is TGCGCCAGCAGCCAAGATAGGGCCGGGATCTACTACGAGCAGTACTTC.

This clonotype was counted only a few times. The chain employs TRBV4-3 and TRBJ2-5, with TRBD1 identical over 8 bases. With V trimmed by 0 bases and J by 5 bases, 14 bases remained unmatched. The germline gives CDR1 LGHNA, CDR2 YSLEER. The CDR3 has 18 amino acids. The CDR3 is CASSQDLQGGGLPETQYF. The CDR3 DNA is TGCGCCAGCAGCCAAGATTTACAGGGGGGAGGCCTTCCGGAGACCCAGTACTTC.

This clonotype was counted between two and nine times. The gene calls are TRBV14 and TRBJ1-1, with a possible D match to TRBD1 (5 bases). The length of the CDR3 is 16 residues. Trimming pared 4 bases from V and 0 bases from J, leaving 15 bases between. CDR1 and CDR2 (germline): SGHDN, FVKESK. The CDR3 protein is CASSPIWTIMNTEAFF. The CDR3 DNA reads TGTGCCAGCAGCCCAATATGGACAATCATGAACACTGAAGCTTTCTTT.

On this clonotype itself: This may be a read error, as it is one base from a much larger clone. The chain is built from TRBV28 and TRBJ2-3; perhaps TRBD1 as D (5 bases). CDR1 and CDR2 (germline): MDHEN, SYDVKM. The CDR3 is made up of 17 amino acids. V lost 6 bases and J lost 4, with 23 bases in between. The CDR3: CASSRKGAVVGSDTQYF. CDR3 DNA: TGTGCCAGCAGCCGAAAAGGGGCGGTGGTGGGCTCAGATACGCAGTATTTT.

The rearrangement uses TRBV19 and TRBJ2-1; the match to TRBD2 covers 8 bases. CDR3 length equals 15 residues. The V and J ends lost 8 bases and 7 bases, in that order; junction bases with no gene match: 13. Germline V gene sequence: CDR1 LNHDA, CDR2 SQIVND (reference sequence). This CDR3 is CASAPGTRLWNEQFF. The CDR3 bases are TGTGCCAGTGCGCCTGGGACTAGATTGTGGAATGAGCAGTTCTTC.

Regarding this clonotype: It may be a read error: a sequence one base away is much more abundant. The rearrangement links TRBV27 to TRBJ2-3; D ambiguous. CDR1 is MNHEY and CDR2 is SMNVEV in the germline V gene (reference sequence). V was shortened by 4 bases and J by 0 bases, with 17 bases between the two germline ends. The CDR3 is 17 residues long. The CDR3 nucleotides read TGTGCCAGCAGTTCGGTACTGGTGCAGGCAAGCACAGATACGCAGTATTTT. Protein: CASSSVLVQASTDTQYF.

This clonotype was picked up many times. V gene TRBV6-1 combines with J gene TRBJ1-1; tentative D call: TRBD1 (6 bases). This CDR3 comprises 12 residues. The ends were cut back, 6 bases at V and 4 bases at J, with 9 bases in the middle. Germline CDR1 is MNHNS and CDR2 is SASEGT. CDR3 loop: CASRDSFTEAFF. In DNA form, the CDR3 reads TGTGCCAGCAGGGACAGCTTCACTGAAGCTTTCTTT.

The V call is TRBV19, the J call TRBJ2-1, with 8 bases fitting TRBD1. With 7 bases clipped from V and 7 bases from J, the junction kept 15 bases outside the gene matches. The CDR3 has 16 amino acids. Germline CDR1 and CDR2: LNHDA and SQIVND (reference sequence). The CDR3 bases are TGTGCCAGTATCTCGTCGGGTGGGACAGGAGCGAATGAGCAGTTCTTC. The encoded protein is CASISSGGTGANEQFF.